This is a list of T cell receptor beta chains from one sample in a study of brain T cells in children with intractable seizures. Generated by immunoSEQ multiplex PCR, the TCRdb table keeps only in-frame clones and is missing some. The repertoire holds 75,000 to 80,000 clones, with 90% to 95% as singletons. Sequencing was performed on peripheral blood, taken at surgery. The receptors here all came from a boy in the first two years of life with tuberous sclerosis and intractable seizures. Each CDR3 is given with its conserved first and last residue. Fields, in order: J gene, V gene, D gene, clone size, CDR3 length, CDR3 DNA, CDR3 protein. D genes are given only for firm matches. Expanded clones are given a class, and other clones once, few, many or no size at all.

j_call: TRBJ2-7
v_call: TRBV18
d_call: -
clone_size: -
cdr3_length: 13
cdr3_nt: TGTGCCAGCTCGCTGAGACAGGCCCACGAGCAGTACTTC
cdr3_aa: CASSLRQAHEQYF

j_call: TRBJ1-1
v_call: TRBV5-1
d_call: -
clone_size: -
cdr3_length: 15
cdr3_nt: TGCGCCAGCAGCTTGGCCGCCAGGCAAATCACTGAAGCTTTCTTT
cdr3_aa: CASSLAARQITEAFF

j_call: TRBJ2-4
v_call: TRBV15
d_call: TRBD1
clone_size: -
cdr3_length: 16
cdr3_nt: TGTGCCACCAGCAGACACCGGGACAGGGATAAAAACATTCAGTACTTC
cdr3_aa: CATSRHRDRDKNIQYF

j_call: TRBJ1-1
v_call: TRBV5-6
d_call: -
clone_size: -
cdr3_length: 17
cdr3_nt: TGTGCCAGCAGCTGGGCGGACAAATCTTGGGTGAACACTGAAGCTTTCTTT
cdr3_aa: CASSWADKSWVNTEAFF

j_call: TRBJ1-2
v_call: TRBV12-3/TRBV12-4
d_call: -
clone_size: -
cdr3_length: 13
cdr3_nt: TGTGCCAGCAGTTTACGATGGGACTATGGCTACACCTTC
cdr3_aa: CASSLRWDYGYTF

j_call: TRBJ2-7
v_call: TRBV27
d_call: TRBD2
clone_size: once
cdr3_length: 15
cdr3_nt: TGTGCCAGCAGTCAACTAGCGGGAGTAAGCTACGAGCAGTACTTC
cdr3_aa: CASSQLAGVSYEQYF

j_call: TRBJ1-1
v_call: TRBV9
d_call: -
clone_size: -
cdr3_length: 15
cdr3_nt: TGTGCCAGCAGCGTAGGCCCAGGGGTGAACACTGAAGCTTTCTTT
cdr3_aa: CASSVGPGVNTEAFF

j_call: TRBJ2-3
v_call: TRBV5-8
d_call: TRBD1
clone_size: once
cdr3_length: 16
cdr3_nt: TGTGCCAGCAGCAAAGCGGGACAGGGGCGGGCAGATACGCAGTATTTT
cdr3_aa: CASSKAGQGRADTQYF

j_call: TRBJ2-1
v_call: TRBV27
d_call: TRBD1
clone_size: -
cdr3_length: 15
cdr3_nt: TGTGCCAGCAGTTCGACAGGGAGCTCCTACAATGAGCAGTTCTTC
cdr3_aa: CASSSTGSSYNEQFF

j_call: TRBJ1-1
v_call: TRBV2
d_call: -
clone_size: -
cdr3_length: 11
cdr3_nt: TGTGCCAGCAGCTGGGGGACTGAAGCTTTCTTT
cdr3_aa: CASSWGTEAFF

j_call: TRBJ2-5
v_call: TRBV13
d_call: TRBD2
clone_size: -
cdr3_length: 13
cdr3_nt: TGTGCCAGCAGCTTAGTAGCGGGGGAGACCCAGTACTTC
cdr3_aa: CASSLVAGETQYF

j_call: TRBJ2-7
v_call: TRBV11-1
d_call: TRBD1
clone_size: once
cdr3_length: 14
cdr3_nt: TGTGCCAGCAGCTTAGGGACAGGGCCGTACGAGCAGTACTTC
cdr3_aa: CASSLGTGPYEQYF

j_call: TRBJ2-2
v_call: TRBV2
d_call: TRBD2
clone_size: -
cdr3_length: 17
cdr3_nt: TGTGCCAGCAGTGAAGCCGGACTAGCGGAGGGGGTCCGGGAGCTGTTTTTT
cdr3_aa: CASSEAGLAEGVRELFF

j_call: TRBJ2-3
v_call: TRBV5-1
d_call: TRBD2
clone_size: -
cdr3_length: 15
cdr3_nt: TGCGCCAGCAGTGAGACGGGGGGGCTTGCAGATACGCAGTATTTT
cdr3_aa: CASSETGGLADTQYF